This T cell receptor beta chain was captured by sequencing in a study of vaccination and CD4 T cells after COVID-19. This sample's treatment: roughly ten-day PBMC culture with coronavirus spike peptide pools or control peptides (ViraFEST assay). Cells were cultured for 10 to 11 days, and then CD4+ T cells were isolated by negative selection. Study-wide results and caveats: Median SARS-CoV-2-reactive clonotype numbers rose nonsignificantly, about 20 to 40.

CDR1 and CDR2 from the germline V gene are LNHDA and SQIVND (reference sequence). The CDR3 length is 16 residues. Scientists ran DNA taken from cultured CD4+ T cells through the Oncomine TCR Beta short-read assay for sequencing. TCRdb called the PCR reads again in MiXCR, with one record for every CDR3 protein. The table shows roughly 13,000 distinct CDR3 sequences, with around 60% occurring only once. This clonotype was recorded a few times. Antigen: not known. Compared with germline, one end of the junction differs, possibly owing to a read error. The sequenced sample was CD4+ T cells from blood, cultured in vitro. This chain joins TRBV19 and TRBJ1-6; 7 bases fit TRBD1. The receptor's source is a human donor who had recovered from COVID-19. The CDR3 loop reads CASSITTGRNNSPLHF. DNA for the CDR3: TGTGCCAGTAGTATAACGACAGGGAGGAATAACTCACCCCTCCACTTT.